These 17 T cell receptor beta chains share one sample of origin, sequenced in a study of neoadjuvant nivolumab and ipilimumab in lung cancer (dated by TCRdb to 2020 to 2022). The meaning of the sample's time point label: pretherapy, before neoadjuvant immune checkpoint inhibitors. Receptor amplification or capture employed the immunoSEQ multiplex PCR assay. Drawn from immuneACCESS, this table holds only the in-frame rearrangements with V and J called that TCRdb kept. Clones are partly lost; checked studies trace under half to an unresolved V gene and leave the rest unexplained. Within this sample are fewer than 25,000 clones, with 82% of them counted one time only. The ten largest clones represent 20% to 25% of the sample. The specimen was peripheral blood, collected before neoadjuvant nivolumab, alone or with ipilimumab. The receptor source for this set is an adult with non-small cell lung cancer.

The chain couples TRBV5-5 to TRBJ2-1; D may match TRBD1 or TRBD2 (5 bases each). Trimming left V 4 bases short and J 3 bases short, with 14 bases between. The CDR3 covers 15 residues. Germline CDR1 and CDR2: SGHKS and YYEKEE (reference sequence). The CDR3 coding sequence is TGTGCCAGCAGCCAAGACGGTGGGGGCTACAATGAGCAGTTCTTC. It encodes CASSQDGGGYNEQFF.

The chain links TRBV30 to TRBJ1-1; a possible D gene is TRBD1 (6 bases). From germline, CDR1 is GTSNPN and CDR2 SVGIG (reference sequence). Between the trimmed V and J ends, which lost 4 bases and 3 bases, there was a span of 18 bases. The length of the CDR3 is 15 residues. CDR3: CAWMMVGRGDTEAFF. CDR3 DNA sequence: TGTGCCTGGATGATGGTTGGAAGGGGGGACACTGAAGCTTTCTTT.

The chain has TRBV7-9 and TRBJ1-1, with 7 bases identical to TRBD1. The CDR3 runs 15 residues. The germline gives CDR1 SEHNR, CDR2 FQNEAQ (reference sequence). J was trimmed by 3 bases and V by 7 bases; bases with no gene match: 11. The CDR3 DNA sequence: TGTGCCAGCAACCCGCGGACAGGCGGGGACACTGAAGCTTTCTTT. Protein product: CASNPRTGGDTEAFF.

The J gene is TRBJ2-7, the V gene TRBV5-4, with D perhaps matching TRBD2 (5 bases). V was pared by 5 bases and J by 0 bases, with 12 bases between. The germline V gene encodes CDR1 SGHNT and CDR2 YYREEE (reference sequence). The CDR3 runs 14 residues. The CDR3 here is CASSRLAGSYEQYF. DNA of the CDR3: TGTGCCAGCAGTCGCCTAGCCGGCTCCTACGAGCAGTACTTC.

The chain has TRBV6-5 and TRBJ2-3; 10 bases line up with TRBD2. This CDR3 has 15 amino acids. Trimming took 0 bases from V and 4 from J; bases not matched to a gene: 1. Germline V CDR1 and CDR2: MNHEY, SVGAGI. The CDR3 is CASSYSLAGADTQYF. The CDR3 nucleotides read TGTGCCAGCAGTTACTCTCTAGCGGGAGCAGATACGCAGTATTTT.

V gene TRBV5-6 combines with J gene TRBJ2-7, with D tentatively TRBD1 (6 bases). This CDR3 comprises 14 residues. Trimming left V 4 bases short and J 6 bases short, with 17 bases between. Per germline, CDR1 SGHDT and CDR2 YYEEEE. The DNA of the CDR3 is TGTGCCAGCAGCCCCCTTGGGACACCTGGCGAGCAGTACTTC. The encoded protein is CASSPLGTPGEQYF.

V and J are TRBV18 and TRBJ1-1; D not resolved. From germline, CDR1 is KGHSH and CDR2 LQKENI. The CDR3 has 11 residues. The V and J ends lost 8 bases and 1 base respectively, with 5 bases between them. CDR3 loop: CASEGNTEAFF. In nucleotides, the CDR3 is TGTGCCAGCGAGGGGAACACTGAAGCTTTCTTT.

This chain links TRBV4-3 with TRBJ1-2; D unclear. Germline loops: CDR1 LGHNA, CDR2 YSLEER. This CDR3 has 13 residues. Trimming left V 1 base short and J 5 bases short, with 8 bases between. DNA for the CDR3: TGCGCCAGCAGCCAAGTCGCGAATTATGGCTACACCTTC. Translated: CASSQVANYGYTF.

The chain carries TRBV4-3 and TRBJ2-1, with 8 bases that match TRBD2. J lost 9 bases, V lost 0 bases, and 13 bases had no gene match. CDR1 and CDR2 from the germline V gene are LGHNA and YSLEER. The length of the CDR3 is 17 residues. CDR3 in amino acids: CASSQDPGTRGRGEQFF. The CDR3 bases are TGCGCCAGCAGCCAAGATCCCGGGACTAGAGGTCGCGGTGAGCAGTTCTTC.

As for this clone: A read error may account for a junction end that differs from germline. J is TRBJ2-7 and V is TRBV30; 11 bases are shared with TRBD1. Looked up from germline, CDR1 is GTSNPN and CDR2 is SVGIG (reference sequence). This CDR3 is built from 12 residues. In nucleotides, the CDR3 is TGTGCCTGGACCGCTGAGGACAGGGGGCGGAACTTC. Translation gives CAWTAEDRGRNF.

The V gene is TRBV19, the J gene TRBJ1-1; tentatively, D is TRBD1 (5 bases). Trimming cost V 5 bases and J 2 bases, with 9 bases left between them. Germline CDR1 reads LNHDA; CDR2 reads SQIVND (reference sequence). This CDR3 spans 13 amino acids. Here the CDR3 DNA reads TGTGCCAGTAGTCCGACAGCCAACACTGAAGCTTTCTTT. Its translation is CASSPTANTEAFF.

CDR3 nucleotides: TGTGCCAGCAGCTTGGACCCGCGACAGTCATATGGCTACACCTTC. Translating it yields CASSLDPRQSYGYTF. The chain employs TRBV5-8 and TRBJ1-2; D perhaps matches TRBD1 (5 bases). The V gene lost 0 bases and the J gene lost 5 bases, with 14 bases spanning the gap. Germline V gives CDR1 SGHTS, CDR2 YDEGEE. The CDR3 is made up of 15 amino acids.

The chain links TRBV7-9 to TRBJ1-1; D may be TRBD1 (5 bases). Germline V gene lookup returns CDR1 SEHNR and CDR2 FQNEAQ (reference sequence). The CDR3 is 15 residues long. Trimming cost V 3 bases and J 1 base, with 12 bases left between them. Here the CDR3 reads CASSLSGTANTEAFF. CDR3 DNA sequence: TGTGCCAGCAGCTTGTCCGGGACCGCGAACACTGAAGCTTTCTTT.

A single count supports this clone. The rearrangement uses TRBV6-6 and TRBJ2-3; the match to TRBD2 covers 7 bases. This CDR3 has 13 residues. Germline V lookup: CDR1 MNHNY, CDR2 SVGAGI (reference sequence). Germline trimming cut 1 base from V and 6 bases from J; bases unmatched to any gene: 1. CDR3 in amino acids: CASSYYGGDTQYF. CDR3 bases: TGTGCCAGCAGTTACTACGGGGGGGATACGCAGTATTTT.

The CDR3 nucleotides read TGCGCCAGCAGCTTAGGCCCCGGTGAAGAAGATACGCAGTATTTT. It is translated as CASSLGPGEEDTQYF. The chain carries TRBV5-1 and TRBJ2-3; the D is unclear. The germline V gene encodes CDR1 SGHRS and CDR2 YFSETQ. This CDR3 comprises 15 residues. V lost 2 bases and J 5 bases, leaving 15 bases between the germline ends.

The table lists this clone with a count of one. The chain carries TRBV28 and TRBJ1-2; 9 nucleotides line up with TRBD1. This CDR3 region has 14 residues. V dropped 6 bases and J dropped 6; count of bases not matched to a gene: 8. Per the germline V gene, CDR1 is MDHEN and CDR2 is SYDVKM. The DNA for the CDR3 is TGTGCCAGCAGACTACTGACAGGGGGAGATGGCTACACCTTC. Protein sequence: CASRLLTGGDGYTF.

This chain connects TRBV18 to TRBJ2-1; 12 nucleotides line up with TRBD2. The CDR3 length is 17 residues. CDR1 is KGHSH, CDR2 LQKENI, per germline. The V gene end was trimmed by 3 bases and the J gene end by 8 bases; junction bases not matched to a gene: 11. CDR3 in amino acids: CASSPTTPSGRAYEQFF. The DNA of the CDR3 is TGTGCCAGCTCACCTACGACTCCTAGCGGGAGGGCCTATGAGCAGTTCTTC.